The T cell receptor beta chain under discussion was sequenced for a study of T cell repertoires in cytomegalovirus infection. At the level of the study: Through public TCR beta signatures, both CMV infection and matching HLA type were indicated.

Study-level findings and limits: HLA-C-restricted CMV-specific TCR beta clonotypes prevailed in the ex vivo response.

Concerning this clonotype: Its antigen is as yet unknown.

TCRdb reanalysed the reads using MiXCR and keeps one entry per CDR3 protein. The data contain around 310,000 distinct CDR3 sequences, 25% to 35% of them singletons. The material sequenced was cultured PBMCs, taken from culture after CMV antigen stimulation. The clonotype was recovered from a human donor in good health (CMV status not recorded). Some clones in this sample may be carry-over from other donors' samples.

CDR3 DNA sequence: TGCAGTGCTAGAGTCGGGACACCGAGCGAGACCCAGTACTTC. Amino acid sequence: CSARVGTPSETQYF. The genes are TRBV20-1 and TRBJ2-5, with D possibly matching TRBD1 (6 bases). The CDR3 covers 14 residues. Germline CDR1 is DFQATT and CDR2 is SNEGSKA (reference sequence). V shed 1 base and J shed 5 bases, with 14 bases lying between them.